This T cell receptor (beta chain) is drawn from a study of T cell responses to AZD1222 COVID-19 vaccine. Study results and limitations: Following two doses of AZD1222, Spike-specific TCR breadth and depth rose. Donors in the cohort were predominantly white British and more often female, and clonal diversity was possibly underestimated. Unmutated variant regions are reportedly targeted by nearly half of spike-specific TCRs. Baseline seropositives among AZD1222 recipients totaled only six or seven.

Sequenced by immunoSEQ multiplex PCR; TCRdb stores in-frame clones only, minus some. This table holds 100,000 to 150,000 clones, roughly 91% found once. Worth noting for this clone: What it binds is not known.

The CDR3 sequence is 15 residues long. Germline CDR1 is SGDLS and CDR2 is YYNGEE. Trimming removed 2 bases at V and 6 bases at J, with 16 bases between. The receptor was isolated from an adult who received the AZD1222 COVID-19 vaccine. This specimen consisted of peripheral blood, obtained 28 days after the second AZD1222 dose. This sequence joins TRBV9 and TRBJ2-3; no clear D gene. The CDR3 DNA reads TGTGCCAGCAGCGTTATACCGGACCAGAGCGATACGCAGTATTTT. It codes for CASSVIPDQSDTQYF.